These 14 T cell receptor beta chains originate from one sample sequenced in a study of shared clonotypes between healthy human individuals. Here immunoSEQ multiplex PCR was the method, and the copy in TCRdb shows in-frame clones only, minus some. The table shows roughly 2.2 million clones, with roughly 93% occurring only once. Sequencing was done on a sample of naive CD4+ T cells from PBMCs. Stated subset: CD45RA+ positively selected. Every receptor here comes from a man younger than 35 in good health. Some clones in this sample may be carry-over from other donors' samples.

The chain carries TRBV7-3 and TRBJ1-1; maybe TRBD1 (6 bases). Deletions cut 5 bases from V and 5 bases from J, with 21 bases between. The CDR3 loop spans 16 amino acids. CDR1 is SGHTA and CDR2 is FQGTGA in the germline V gene. In DNA, the CDR3 is TGTGCCAGCAGCCCCCTCCCCAGGGGAGCTGGGACTGAAGCTTTCTTT. This gives the protein CASSPLPRGAGTEAFF. The full variable domain, in which reference TRBV7-3 and TRBJ1-1 provide the parts outside the CDR3, is GAGVSQTPSNKVTEKGKYVELRCDPISGHTALYWYRQSLGQGPEFLIYFQGTGAADDSGLPNDRFFAVRPEGSVSTLKIQRTERGDSAVYLCASSPLPRGAGTEAFFGQGTRLTVV.

This chain connects TRBV5-6 to TRBJ2-7; the D gene is possibly TRBD2 (6 bases). CDR1 SGHDT and CDR2 YYEEEE come from the germline V gene. This CDR3 contains 15 residues. Trimming took off 1 base at V and 0 bases at J, with 11 bases between the two ends. The CDR3 coding sequence is TGTGCCAGCAGCTTGCAAGCGACTAGCTCCTACGAGCAGTACTTC. The encoded protein is CASSLQATSSYEQYF.

With respect to this clone: Different DNA sequences within this sample yield the same CDR3. This chain links TRBV19 with TRBJ1-2, with 7 bases matching TRBD1. Per germline, CDR1 LNHDA and CDR2 SQIVND (reference sequence). Trimming removed 5 bases from V and 8 bases from J; junction bases left unmatched: 8. The CDR3 sequence is 13 residues long. CDR3 sequence: CASSLDREYGYTF. CDR3 sequence (DNA): TGTGCCAGTAGTCTTGACAGGGAATACGGCTACACCTTC.

This clone appeared a single time. The chain combines TRBV5-5 with TRBJ1-1, with 9 bases aligning to TRBD1. Looked up from germline, CDR1 is SGHKS and CDR2 is YYEKEE (reference sequence). With V trimmed by 5 bases and J by 6 bases, 5 bases remained unmatched. This CDR3 has 13 amino acids. The CDR3 DNA reads TGTGCCAGCAGACGGGACAGGGATGCTGAAGCTTTCTTT. It specifies CASRRDRDAEAFF.

V is TRBV28 and J is TRBJ1-4; D gene unclear. The CDR3 contains 15 residues. Germline CDR1 is MDHEN and CDR2 is SYDVKM. Trimming shortened V by 4 bases and J by 0 bases, and 9 bases separated the two germline ends. CDR3 protein: CASSYGVTTNEKLFF. The CDR3 DNA sequence: TGTGCCAGCAGTTACGGAGTAACAACTAATGAAAAACTGTTTTTT.

V gene TRBV5-1 combines with J gene TRBJ1-2; 7 nucleotides match TRBD1. This CDR3 region has 15 residues. V lost 4 bases, J lost 5 bases, and 11 bases stayed unmatched. CDR1 is SGHRS and CDR2 is YFSETQ in the germline V gene. CDR3 residues: CASSATDRAPYGYTF. In DNA form, the CDR3 reads TGCGCCAGCAGCGCAACCGACAGGGCCCCATATGGCTACACCTTC.

The chain links TRBV6-4 to TRBJ1-1; tentatively, D is TRBD1 (5 bases). Trimming shortened V by 5 bases and J by 6 bases, and 22 bases separated the two germline ends. CDR3 length equals 16 residues. Germline loops: CDR1 MRHNA, CDR2 SNTAGT. CDR3 protein: CASSSPLGVREAEAFF. The CDR3 region has the DNA TGTGCCAGCAGTAGTCCCCTGGGGGTTCGGGAAGCTGAAGCTTTCTTT.

V gene TRBV15 combines with J gene TRBJ2-5; 11 bases map to TRBD1. The CDR3 spans 15 residues. Trimming cost V 2 bases and J 5 bases; bases outside gene matches: 4. Germline lookup yields CDR1 LNHNV and CDR2 YYDKDF (reference sequence). The DNA of the CDR3 is TGTGCCACCAGCAGAAGGACAGGGGGCGGGGAGACCCAGTACTTC. This gives the protein CATSRRTGGGETQYF.

This clone appeared a few times. DNA of the CDR3: TGTGCCAGCAGCTTGGGAGGCCGCGGGGCCCAGCATTTT. It translates to CASSLGGRGAQHF. The rearrangement uses TRBV5-6 and TRBJ1-5; unclear D gene. The germline V gene encodes CDR1 SGHDT and CDR2 YYEEEE. CDR3 length: 13 amino acids. Trimming cost V 0 bases and J 11 bases, with 12 bases left between them. Full variable domain (remainder filled in from reference TRBV5-6 and TRBJ1-5): DAGVTQSPTHLIKTRGQQVTLRCSPKSGHDTVSWYQQALGQGPQFIFQYYEEEERQRGNFPDRFSGHQFPNYSSELNVNALLLGDSALYLCASSLGGRGAQHFGDGTRLSIL.

The chain couples TRBV18 to TRBJ2-3; a possible D gene is TRBD2 (6 bases). Trimming removed 4 bases from V and 0 bases from J, with 20 bases in between. The CDR3 spans 18 residues. CDR1 and CDR2 (germline): KGHSH, LQKENI. For the CDR3, the DNA is TGTGCCAGCTCACTTTTTACCGGGACTCGGGCTAGCACAGATACGCAGTATTTT. Residues: CASSLFTGTRASTDTQYF.

The chain uses TRBV7-2 and TRBJ2-7, with TRBD1 identical over 7 bases. With V trimmed by 5 bases and J by 5 bases, 18 bases remained unmatched. The CDR3 extends over 17 amino acids. Germline V gene lookup returns CDR1 SGHTA and CDR2 FQGNSA. In nucleotides, the CDR3 is TGTGCCAGCAGCCTGACTCAGACAGGGTTGATTCTCCACGAGCAGTACTTC. This encodes CASSLTQTGLILHEQYF. Using reference TRBV7-2 and TRBJ2-7 for the parts outside the CDR3, the full variable domain is GAGVSQSPSNKVTEKGKDVELRCDPISGHTALYWYRQSLGQGLEFLIYFQGNSAPDKSGLPSDRFSAERTGGSVSTLTIQRTQQEDSAVYLCASSLTQTGLILHEQYFGPGTRLTVT.

This chain links TRBV5-4 with TRBJ2-1, with D possibly matching TRBD2 (6 bases). CDR1 SGHNT and CDR2 YYREEE come from the germline V gene (reference sequence). CDR3 length: 14 amino acids. V shed 1 base and J shed 7 bases, with 12 bases lying between them. CDR3 amino acids: CASSLPTRRNEQFF. CDR3 nucleotides: TGTGCCAGCAGCTTGCCGACTAGAAGGAATGAGCAGTTCTTC.

The chain combines TRBV28 with TRBJ1-2, with TRBD1 identical over 9 bases. The V gene's germline CDR1 is MDHEN and CDR2 SYDVKM. V dropped 6 bases and J dropped 2; count of bases not matched to a gene: 13. This CDR3 has 17 residues. CDR3 residues: CASRRGGWDRANYGYTF. CDR3 nucleotide sequence: TGTGCCAGCAGACGGGGGGGTTGGGACAGGGCCAACTATGGCTACACCTTC.

In its sample, this clone was seen once. The rearrangement uses TRBV27 and TRBJ1-2, with 7 nucleotides matching TRBD1. The CDR3 totals 15 residues. CDR1 and CDR2 from the germline V gene are MNHEY and SMNVEV (reference sequence). After removal of 1 base from V and 2 bases from J, the junction contained 4 bases not matched to a gene. The CDR3 spells CASSLWGQKNYGYTF. In DNA, the CDR3 is TGTGCCAGCAGTTTATGGGGACAGAAAAACTATGGCTACACCTTC.